This TCR beta chain came from a study of T cell responses to AZD1222 COVID-19 vaccine. Study-wide context: Second-dose recipients at about 4 or about 12 weeks were treated as one pooled group. Study results and caveats: Only after the peak T cell response were repertoires sampled. The donor cohort was predominantly white British with a female majority, and clonal diversity may have been underestimated.

Data came from immunoSEQ multiplex PCR; TCRdb stores just in-frame clones and leaves some out. Altogether around 110,000 clones are present, around 88% being singletons, with the ten largest covering approximately 10%. As to this clone: The antigen is not known.

This CDR3 has 17 amino acids. V dropped 3 bases and J dropped 3; count of bases not matched to a gene: 13. Germline CDR1 reads LGHNA; CDR2 reads YSLEER. The sample was peripheral blood, taken on day 0 of AZD1222 vaccination. This sequence joins TRBV4-3 and TRBJ1-1; 7 bases fit TRBD1. The clonotype originates from an adult in good health. CDR3 DNA: TGCGCCAGCAGCCAGGCCGAATTTTCAGGGGGGGACACTGAAGCTTTCTTT. Translation gives CASSQAEFSGGDTEAFF.